This record looks at one T cell receptor (beta chain) sequence and its context. The data were taken from a study of shared clonotypes between healthy human individuals. Across the whole study: Researchers assigned three CD4 naive, three CD4 memory, two CD8 naive and one CD8 memory plate to each donor.

The method was immunoSEQ multiplex PCR; TCRdb's version includes in-frame clones alone and lacks a portion of them. Of 700,000 or so clones in the sample, roughly 70% were seen once. This CDR3 region has 14 residues. Trimming left V 2 bases short and J 6 bases short, with 13 bases between. Germline assignment: CDR1 MNHNS and CDR2 SASEGT. V usage is TRBV6-1 and J usage is TRBJ1-1; tentatively, D is TRBD1 (5 bases). The clonotype originates from a woman in her twenties or thirties in good health. The sample was memory CD4+ T cells sorted from blood. The subset denotes: CD45RA-negative fraction. The CDR3 sequence is CASSESLKGPEAFF. As DNA, the CDR3 is TGTGCCAGCAGTGAAAGTCTTAAGGGGCCTGAAGCTTTCTTT.